This T cell receptor beta chain was captured in a study of T cell changes during pregnancy in multiple sclerosis. J was trimmed by 0 bases and V by 0 bases; bases with no gene match: 6. Per the germline V gene, CDR1 is SGDLS and CDR2 is YYNGEE. The CDR3 length is 19 residues. Profiled with immunoSEQ multiplex PCR; TCRdb holds only in-frame clones, not every one. The table has over 75,000 clones, around 94% seen once. The rearrangement uses TRBV9 and TRBJ2-1, with 13 nucleotides matching TRBD2. This TCR was recovered from a female donor with multiple sclerosis, enrolled in a pregnancy study. This specimen consisted of peripheral blood, obtained in the first trimester of pregnancy. CDR3 DNA: TGTGCCAGCAGCGTAGGTGGACTAGCGGGAGACCCCTCCTACAATGAGCAGTTCTTC. It translates to CASSVGGLAGDPSYNEQFF.